Following are 22 T cell receptor beta chains from one sample sequenced in a study of T-cell reconstitution after alpha-beta-depleted transplantation in children (dated by TCRdb to the mid-2010s). The intended sense of this specimen's treatment or condition label: allogeneic hematopoietic cell transplantation with graft depleted of TCRalphabeta T cells and CD19 B cells. The library came from PCR. The sequencer was an Illumina HiSeq 2500. To normalize quantification of the TCRbeta repertoire, the TCR libraries were built with molecular barcoding that relied on unique molecular identifiers. The public reads were reprocessed in TCRdb via fastp at Q25 and MiXCR, keeping in-frame beta chains. Rows with a matching CDR3 protein are joined into one entry that keeps the most common DNA and genes. In this sample the table shows fewer than 550,000 distinct CDR3 sequences, around 16% of which occur a single time. 25% to 35% of the sample rests with the top ten.

Sample: PBMCs, mostly from graft donor cells, taken 360 days after TCRalphabeta/CD19-depleted stem cell transplant. All receptors derive from a boy under two years old who had a stem cell transplant for Wiskott-Aldrich syndrome, so the T cells may come from the graft donor.

This clonotype was seen only a few times. The chain links TRBV4-3 to TRBJ2-3; no reliable D call. Germline values: CDR1 LGHNA, CDR2 YSLEER. V was clipped by 0 bases and J by 3 bases, with 4 bases between them. The CDR3 has 13 amino acids. In DNA, the CDR3 is TGCGCCAGCAGCCAAGAGGAGACAGATACGCAGTATTTT. The encoded protein is CASSQEETDTQYF.

The chain links TRBV15 to TRBJ1-5, with 8 bases that match TRBD1. Trimming took 1 base from V and 7 from J; bases not matched to a gene: 6. CDR1 LNHNV and CDR2 YYDKDF come from the germline V gene (reference sequence). CDR3 length equals 15 residues. CDR3 protein: CATSRGTGTTQPQHF. As DNA, the CDR3 is TGTGCCACCAGCAGAGGGACAGGGACTACGCAGCCCCAGCATTTT.

Only a few counts were recorded for this clonotype. The rearrangement joins TRBV6-2 or TRBV6-3 to TRBJ2-7; D is unresolved. This CDR3 is built from 15 residues. V dropped 4 bases and J dropped 2 bases, with 15 bases sitting between them. Looked up from germline, CDR1 is MNHEY and CDR2 is SVGEGT. CDR3 DNA: TGTGCCAGCAGTTTTCGGGCTCGTCCTACCTACGAGCAGTACTTC. As protein: CASSFRARPTYEQYF.

The V gene is TRBV12-3 or TRBV12-4, the J gene TRBJ2-7; 14 positions agree with TRBD2. V lost 6 bases, J lost 0 bases, and 4 bases stayed unmatched. CDR3 length equals 16 residues. The CDR3 DNA follows: TGTGCCAGCAGACCGGGACTAGCGGGAGCCTCCTACGAGCAGTACTTC. Translating it yields CASRPGLAGASYEQYF.

CDR3 region: CASSLLAGGDTGELFF. CDR3 bases: TGTGCCAGCAGCTTGTTAGCGGGAGGGGACACCGGGGAGCTGTTTTTT. The V gene is TRBV5-6, the J gene TRBJ2-2, with 11 bases identical to TRBD2. The germline CDR1 and CDR2 sequences are SGHDT and YYEEEE. Trimming at V came to 1 base and at J to 3 bases, leaving 2 bases not matched to a gene. This CDR3 contains 16 residues.

This clonotype was detected only a few times. This chain's CDR3 is CATSDAPAGITDTQYF. As DNA, the CDR3 is TGTGCCACCAGTGATGCCCCAGCGGGGATCACAGATACGCAGTATTTT. This sequence joins TRBV24-1 and TRBJ2-3, with 7 nucleotides matching TRBD2. The V and J ends lost 3 bases and 2 bases, in that order; junction bases with no gene match: 7. The CDR3 loop spans 16 amino acids. Germline values: CDR1 KGHDR, CDR2 SFDVKD.

The chain is built from TRBV5-1 and TRBJ2-1, with 7 bases identical to TRBD2. The junction had 5 bases not matched to a gene; V was cut back by 0 bases and J by 5 bases. Germline-derived CDR1 and CDR2 are SGHRS and YFSETQ. This CDR3 spans 15 amino acids. The CDR3 DNA reads as TGCGCCAGCAGCTTGGACGGGAGGCCCAACAATGAGCAGTTCTTC. It codes for CASSLDGRPNNEQFF. The full variable domain, rest sourced from reference TRBV5-1 and TRBJ2-1, is KAGVTQTPRYLIKTRGQQVTLSCSPISGHRSVSWYQQTPGQGLQFLFEYFSETQRNKGNFPGRFSGRQFSNSRSEMNVSTLELGDSALYLCASSLDGRPNNEQFFGPGTRLTVL.

The sample holds a few counts of this clonotype. The chain links TRBV19 to TRBJ2-7, with D possibly called TRBD1 or TRBD2 (5 bases each). The CDR3 loop spans 14 amino acids. V lost 3 bases and J 3 bases, leaving 12 bases between the germline ends. Germline V lookup: CDR1 LNHDA, CDR2 SQIVND (reference sequence). The CDR3 coding sequence is TGTGCCAGTAGTATCCGGGACCCCCACTACGAGCAGTACTTC. Its translation: CASSIRDPHYEQYF.

This chain links TRBV12-3 or TRBV12-4 with TRBJ2-1; 7 bases line up with TRBD2. This CDR3 contains 13 residues. With V trimmed by 6 bases and J by 7 bases, 6 bases remained unmatched. This CDR3 is CASRAGHRNEQFF. In nucleotides, the CDR3 is TGTGCCAGCAGAGCGGGGCACAGGAATGAGCAGTTCTTC.

In this sample, this clonotype turned up a few times. V gene TRBV7-2 combines with J gene TRBJ2-5; 9 bases are shared with TRBD1. This CDR3 region has 13 residues. V lost 5 bases and J lost 5; bases outside the gene matches: 3. Germline-derived CDR1 and CDR2 are SGHTA and FQGNSA. Here the CDR3 reads CASSHRGRETQYF. The CDR3 DNA is TGTGCCAGCAGCCACAGGGGGCGGGAGACCCAGTACTTC. Looking up the rest from reference TRBV7-2 and TRBJ2-5 gives the full variable domain: GAGVSQSPSNKVTEKGKDVELRCDPISGHTALYWYRQSLGQGLEFLIYFQGNSAPDKSGLPSDRFSAERTGGSVSTLTIQRTQQEDSAVYLCASSHRGRETQYFGPGTRLLVL.

The sample holds a few counts of this clonotype. The rearrangement links TRBV4-2 to TRBJ2-2; tentatively, D is TRBD2 (5 bases). Per germline, CDR1 LGHNA and CDR2 YNFKEQ. V lost 7 bases, J lost 1 base, and 10 bases lay in between. This CDR3 contains 14 residues. Written as DNA, the CDR3 is TGTGCCAGCACCCCTGAGGGGAACACCGGGGAGCTGTTTTTT. Translation gives CASTPEGNTGELFF.

The V and J genes are TRBV18 and TRBJ2-7; the match to TRBD2 covers 7 bases. This CDR3 has 13 amino acids. Germline CDR1 and CDR2: KGHSH and LQKENI. V dropped 3 bases and J dropped 2; count of bases not matched to a gene: 1. The CDR3 region has the DNA TGTGCCAGCTCACCCAGCGGGACCTACGAGCAGTACTTC. This sequence encodes CASSPSGTYEQYF.

As concerns this clonotype: A read error may produce the germline difference seen at one junction end. The chain couples TRBV5-6 to TRBJ2-1; tentative D call: TRBD2 (5 bases). The CDR3 contains 15 residues. CDR1 and CDR2 from the germline V gene are SGHDT and YYEEEE. CDR3 bases: TGCGCCAGCAGCGGTGGGCGCGACTCCTACAATGAGCAGTTCTTC. This sequence encodes CASSGGRDSYNEQFF.

The table lists this clonotype with a few counts. The rearrangement uses TRBV18 and TRBJ2-7; 8 bases line up with TRBD1. V shed 4 bases and J 5 bases; nucleotides not matched to a gene: 4. Germline CDR1 is KGHSH and CDR2 is LQKENI. This CDR3 spans 13 amino acids. CDR3 nucleotides: TGTGCCAGCTCACGGACAGGGATTAACGAGCAGTACTTC. This sequence encodes CASSRTGINEQYF.

J is TRBJ2-2 and V is TRBV6-2 or TRBV6-3; D call uncertain. The germline CDR1 and CDR2 sequences are MNHEY and SVGEGT. The CDR3 has 12 amino acids. Trimming left V 3 bases short and J 6 bases short, with 5 bases between. The DNA of the CDR3 is TGTGCCAGCAGTTATTTTTCCGGGGAGCTGTTTTTT. Translating gives CASSYFSGELFF.

This clonotype was detected many times. This rearrangement joins TRBV7-2 to TRBJ2-7; 14 bases map to TRBD2. The CDR3 extends over 16 amino acids. Unmatched junction bases numbered 7, after V lost 3 bases and J lost 6 bases. CDR1 and CDR2 from the germline V gene are SGHTA and FQGNSA. This chain's CDR3 is CASSLMMGLAGAEQYF. Written as DNA, the CDR3 is TGTGCCAGCAGCTTGATGATGGGACTAGCGGGAGCCGAGCAGTACTTC.

The chain links TRBV12-3 or TRBV12-4 to TRBJ2-1, with D maybe TRBD2 (6 bases). Trimming took 5 bases from V and 9 from J, leaving 14 bases between them. The CDR3 sequence is 13 residues long. CDR3 DNA sequence: TGTGCCAGCAGTCTGTTGGATAGCGGTGAGCAGTTCTTC. Its translation: CASSLLDSGEQFF.

The chain employs TRBV7-6 and TRBJ2-7; D may be TRBD1 (5 bases). The V end lost 5 bases, the J end lost 2 bases, and 16 bases lay between the germline ends. CDR1 is SGHVS, CDR2 FNYEAQ, per germline. This CDR3 region has 15 residues. The CDR3 protein is CASSPLGQGAYEQYF. The CDR3 coding sequence is TGTGCCAGCAGCCCGCTAGGTCAAGGGGCCTACGAGCAGTACTTC.

V gene TRBV10-3 combines with J gene TRBJ2-7; D remains unclear. The V and J ends lost 2 bases and 4 bases respectively, with 18 bases between them. The CDR3 consists of 16 residues. Germline V gene data show CDR1 as ENHRY and CDR2 as SYGVKD. CDR3 sequence (DNA): TGTGCCATCAGTGAGCCCGGGTCTTCCTTGGGATACGAGCAGTACTTC. The encoded protein is CAISEPGSSLGYEQYF.

The CDR3 sequence: CASSRTGSTYYEQYF. The CDR3 bases are TGTGCCAGCAGCCGGACAGGGTCGACCTACTACGAGCAGTACTTC. This chain links TRBV7-2 with TRBJ2-7; TRBD1 aligns across 8 bases. CDR3 length: 15 residues. The ends lost 5 bases at V and 3 bases at J; junction bases unmatched: 9. Germline values: CDR1 SGHTA, CDR2 FQGNSA.

In this sample, this clonotype turned up a few times. This chain connects TRBV29-1 to TRBJ2-2, with 8 bases fitting TRBD1. The CDR3 is 14 amino acids. In germline, CDR1 is SQVTM, CDR2 ANQGSEA. V shed 4 bases and J 5 bases; nucleotides not matched to a gene: 6. The CDR3 coding sequence is TGCAGCGTTGGACGGACAGGGCGGACCGGGGAGCTGTTTTTT. Amino acid sequence: CSVGRTGRTGELFF.

The chain links TRBV4-3 to TRBJ2-3, with 7 bases lining up with TRBD2. This CDR3 region has 16 residues. J gave up 3 bases and V 0 bases, and 6 bases lay outside the gene matches. CDR1 LGHNA and CDR2 YSLEER come from the germline V gene. The CDR3, as DNA: TGCGCCAGCAGCCAAGATAGGGAGGGGTTGACAGATACGCAGTATTTT. It translates to CASSQDREGLTDTQYF.